A single sample gave rise to the 21 T cell receptor beta chains below, sequenced in a study of T cell repertoires in cytomegalovirus infection. MiXCR was run by TCRdb on the reads, yielding one entry per CDR3 protein. The sample includes more than 400,000 distinct CDR3 sequences, roughly 29% of them seen just once. The sample taken for sequencing was PBMCs. These receptors originate from a human donor in good health (CMV status not recorded). Some clones in this sample may be carry-over from other donors' samples.

The chain employs TRBV11-3 and TRBJ2-1; the match to TRBD2 covers 8 bases. The V segment lost 5 bases and the J segment 4 bases; nucleotides outside the gene matches: 16. Germline V gives CDR1 SGHNT, CDR2 YENEEA. This CDR3 spans 18 amino acids. CDR3 amino acids: CASSAVVFNSGTYNEQFF. CDR3 DNA: TGTGCCAGCAGCGCCGTGGTTTTTAATAGCGGGACATACAATGAGCAGTTCTTC. The variable domain in full, completed from reference TRBV11-3 and TRBJ2-1, reads EAGVVQSPRYKIIEKKQPVAFWCNPISGHNTLYWYLQNLGQGPELLIRYENEEAVDDSQLPKDRFSAERLKGVDSTLKIQPAELGDSAVYLCASSAVVFNSGTYNEQFFGPGTRLTVL.

This clonotype showed up just a few times. This chain uses TRBV28 with TRBJ1-1; the D gene is possibly TRBD1 (6 bases). Germline values: CDR1 MDHEN, CDR2 SYDVKM. Trimming stripped 4 bases from V and 1 base from J, with 13 bases between. The CDR3 extends over 15 amino acids. The CDR3 reads CASSSPTTGNTEAFF. In nucleotides, the CDR3 is TGTGCCAGCAGTTCCCCTACGACAGGGAACACTGAAGCTTTCTTT.

This clonotype was observed at least ten times. The chain has TRBV6-1 and TRBJ2-1; TRBD2 might be the D (6 bases). Germline CDR1 reads MNHNS; CDR2 reads SASEGT. The V and J ends lost 10 bases and 7 bases respectively, with 20 bases between them. This CDR3 region has 14 residues. This CDR3 reads CATVGSGGMNEQFF. DNA of the CDR3: TGTGCCACAGTCGGGAGTGGGGGTATGAATGAGCAGTTCTTC.

The chain couples TRBV11-2 to TRBJ2-5; TRBD1 or TRBD2 may be the D gene (5 bases each). The CDR3 extends over 16 amino acids. Germline V gene data show CDR1 as SGHAT and CDR2 as FQNNGV. V lost 0 bases and J 7 bases, leaving 18 bases between the germline ends. The CDR3 is CASSLESLGGGGTQYF. DNA of the CDR3: TGTGCCAGCAGCTTAGAATCGCTTGGTGGGGGTGGGACCCAGTACTTC.

The chain is built from TRBV20-1 and TRBJ2-3; tentative D call: TRBD2 (5 bases). Germline loops: CDR1 DFQATT, CDR2 SNEGSKA (reference sequence). Trimming took off 1 base at V and 3 bases at J, with 17 bases between the two ends. The CDR3 totals 16 residues. CDR3 nucleotide sequence: TGCAGTGCTAGAGCGGTTCGCGGGCTTAGGACAGATACGCAGTATTTT. It yields the protein CSARAVRGLRTDTQYF.

There are many counts of this clonotype. The chain has TRBV6-1 and TRBJ2-1, with D maybe TRBD2 (6 bases). The CDR3 totals 14 residues. CDR1 MNHNS and CDR2 SASEGT come from the germline V gene. V was shortened by 3 bases and J by 8 bases, with 14 bases between the two germline ends. The CDR3 DNA reads TGTGCCAGCAGTGATGGGACTGGTTTGGATGAGCAGTTCTTC. It translates to CASSDGTGLDEQFF.

J is TRBJ1-3 and V is TRBV4-3; 7 nucleotides line up with TRBD1. This CDR3 is built from 17 residues. Germline trimming cut 0 bases from V and 7 bases from J; bases unmatched to any gene: 12. Germline V gene sequence: CDR1 LGHNA, CDR2 YSLEER. The CDR3, as DNA: TGCGCCAGCAGCCAAGATAGGGCAGGGGGTCGTCTCAACACCATATATTTT. Amino acid sequence: CASSQDRAGGRLNTIYF.

Only a few counts were recorded for this clonotype. The rearrangement uses TRBV20-1 and TRBJ2-7; 7 nucleotides align to TRBD2. Looked up from germline, CDR1 is DFQATT and CDR2 is SNEGSKA (reference sequence). The CDR3 spans 13 residues. Trimming took 2 bases from V and 0 from J; bases not matched to a gene: 1. The CDR3 loop is CSARSGTSYEQYV. For the CDR3, the DNA is TGCAGTGCTAGAAGCGGGACCTCCTACGAGCAGTACGTC.

The chain carries TRBV5-5 and TRBJ2-7; maybe TRBD2 (5 bases). There are 13 residues in the CDR3. V lost 5 bases and J lost 6, with 15 bases in between. CDR1 SGHKS and CDR2 YYEKEE come from the germline V gene (reference sequence). The CDR3 DNA reads TGTGCCAGCAGTGTGGGAGAGGCTTTCGAGCAGTACGTC. Translated: CASSVGEAFEQYV.

This clonotype has just a few counts. V usage is TRBV7-2 and J usage is TRBJ1-2; weak D call: TRBD1 (5 bases). CDR3 size: 14 residues. V lost 8 bases, J lost 6 bases, and 19 bases lay in between. CDR1 and CDR2 (germline): SGHTA, FQGNSA. The CDR3 bases are TGTGCCAGCGAAGTCGGGGGAGGGGCGCATGGCTACACCTTC. This translates into CASEVGGGAHGYTF.

This clonotype was counted between two and nine times. The chain is built from TRBV12-3 or TRBV12-4 and TRBJ2-1; D ambiguous. The CDR3 has 16 residues. Trimming left V 3 bases short and J 0 bases short, with 12 bases between. CDR3 protein: CASSLRSLSSYNEQFF. The CDR3 DNA reads as TGTGCCAGCAGTTTGCGCTCCCTGAGCTCCTACAATGAGCAGTTCTTC.

There are a few counts of this clonotype. The rearrangement links TRBV4-1 to TRBJ1-5; D may be TRBD1 (5 bases). V lost 4 bases to trimming and J lost 6 bases, with 16 bases between them. Per the germline V gene, CDR1 is MGHRA and CDR2 is YSYEKL. The CDR3 runs 15 residues. The CDR3 nucleotides are TGCGCCAGCAGCCCCGCTGAAGGGACGGGTCAGCCCCAGCATTTT. Translation gives CASSPAEGTGQPQHF.

The chain employs TRBV18 and TRBJ2-4, with D perhaps matching TRBD2 (6 bases). Trimming cost V 0 bases and J 4 bases, with 13 bases left between them. The CDR3 runs 16 residues. The germline V gene encodes CDR1 KGHSH and CDR2 LQKENI. CDR3 residues: CASSPPSGLSKNIQYF. Here the CDR3 DNA reads TGTGCCAGCTCACCACCAAGCGGGCTATCAAAAAACATTCAGTACTTC.

This clonotype was found a few times. CDR3 region: CASSPSRLTSEDEQYF. The CDR3 DNA sequence: TGCGCCAGCAGTCCATCAAGGTTGACTAGCGAGGACGAGCAGTACTTC. This chain connects TRBV23-1 to TRBJ2-7; 8 bases match TRBD2. TRBV23-1 is an ORF; its function is uncertain. The CDR3 is 16 amino acids. The trim removed 4 bases at V and 5 bases at J, leaving 13 bases unmatched.

This clonotype was counted between two and nine times. The chain joins TRBV10-3 to TRBJ2-1; TRBD2 matches at 7 bases. V lost 10 bases and J lost 5; bases outside the gene matches: 14. CDR3 length: 15 amino acids. In germline, CDR1 is ENHRY, CDR2 SYGVKD. This CDR3 reads CATLPGERGDNEQFF. The CDR3 bases are TGTGCCACCCTTCCGGGGGAGCGGGGAGACAATGAGCAGTTCTTC.

This clonotype has just a few counts. The chain couples TRBV19 to TRBJ1-5; 9 positions match TRBD1. Germline CDR1 LNHDA, CDR2 SQIVND (reference sequence). V trimming: 5 bases; J trimming: 5 bases; junction bases outside the gene matches: 4. The CDR3 runs to 14 residues. The CDR3 DNA reads TGTGCCAGTAGTGCCGGGACAGGGCATCAGCCCCAGCATTTT. Its protein is CASSAGTGHQPQHF.

J is TRBJ1-1 and V is TRBV25-1, with a weak D call TRBD1 (5 bases). CDR1 and CDR2 (germline): MGHDK, SYGVNS. CDR3 length equals 17 residues. Trimming took 0 bases from V and 6 from J, leaving 20 bases between them. CDR3 bases: TGTGCCAGCAGTGAATATAGGTCAGGGAGGGATATCGCTGAAGCTTTCTTT. Protein product: CASSEYRSGRDIAEAFF.

CDR3 sequence reads: CASSAQGSSSPLHF. CDR3 DNA: TGTGCCAGCAGCGCACAGGGGAGCTCTTCACCCCTCCACTTT. This chain joins TRBV7-6 and TRBJ1-6; 7 bases align to TRBD1. CDR1 is SGHVS, CDR2 FNYEAQ, per germline. The CDR3 length is 14 residues. V shed 5 bases and J 9 bases; nucleotides not matched to a gene: 7.

This clonotype was detected many times. The rearrangement links TRBV19 to TRBJ2-5, with a tentative D call TRBD1 (5 bases). The V gene lost 8 bases and the J gene lost 5 bases, with 12 bases spanning the gap. CDR1 is LNHDA and CDR2 is SQIVND in the germline V gene (reference sequence). The length of the CDR3 is 12 residues. The CDR3 is CASQGRKETQYF. In nucleotides, the CDR3 is TGTGCCAGTCAGGGTCGTAAGGAGACCCAGTACTTC.

In this sample, this clonotype turned up many times. This CDR3 is CATSLLLAGGTDTQYF. The CDR3 DNA sequence: TGTGCCACCTCGCTCCTTCTAGCGGGTGGCACAGATACGCAGTATTTT. The V gene is TRBV7-6, the J gene TRBJ2-3; TRBD2 matches at 8 bases. Germline CDR1 SGHVS, CDR2 FNYEAQ. This CDR3 comprises 16 residues. V dropped 10 bases and J dropped 1; count of bases not matched to a gene: 13.

This clonotype has a handful of counts. The rearrangement links TRBV25-1 to TRBJ2-5; 7 nucleotides match TRBD2. Trimming at V came to 6 bases and at J to 4 bases, leaving 11 bases not matched to a gene. The germline CDR1 and CDR2 sequences are MGHDK and SYGVNS. This CDR3 has 15 amino acids. This CDR3 is CASSYGRPSSETQYF. The CDR3 nucleotides read TGTGCCAGCAGCTACGGGAGGCCATCATCAGAGACCCAGTACTTC.